What follows are 3 T cell receptor beta chains derived from one specimen sequenced in a study of blood T cells in healthy people across ages. Through a sample-barcoded 5' primer and a J-beta primer mix, a second PCR was run for about 6 to 11 cycles. MiXCR, run by TCRdb on the 5' RACE reads, gives a single entry per CDR3 protein. The sample lists 750,000 to 950,000 distinct CDR3 sequences, 40% to 65% seen once, with roughly two fifths in the top ten. The sample consisted of blood. The receptors derive from a man older than 75 in good health.

This clonotype was counted only a few times. The CDR3 region has the DNA TGTGCCAGCAGCGTAGCTGGCACAGGGACCTACGAGCAGTACTTC. It translates to CASSVAGTGTYEQYF. V gene TRBV9 combines with J gene TRBJ2-7, with a possible D match to TRBD1 (6 bases). Trimming shortened V by 0 bases and J by 2 bases, and 12 bases separated the two germline ends. The CDR3 contains 15 residues. Germline V lookup: CDR1 SGDLS, CDR2 YYNGEE.

This clonotype was seen a handful of times. The chain employs TRBV7-2 and TRBJ2-5; 7 bases line up with TRBD1. The V and J ends lost 1 base and 4 bases, in that order; junction bases with no gene match: 9. Germline CDR1 SGHTA, CDR2 FQGNSA. The CDR3 contains 16 residues. The CDR3 here is CASSLDHSRGTETQYF. CDR3 nucleotide sequence: TGTGCCAGCAGCTTAGATCATAGCAGGGGGACAGAGACCCAGTACTTC.

The chain is built from TRBV5-1 and TRBJ2-1, with D uncertain. With 4 bases removed from V and 3 bases from J, the gap between germline ends came to 14 bases. The CDR3 sequence is 15 residues long. Germline V gene sequence: CDR1 SGHRS, CDR2 YFSETQ. In DNA, the CDR3 is TGCGCCAGCAGCCGCGTGACACAGCTCTACAATGAGCAGTTCTTC. Protein product: CASSRVTQLYNEQFF.